This section outlines one T cell receptor (beta chain) sequence together with its context. Only in-frame clones appear in the TCRdb table, and some are missing; sequencing was by immunoSEQ multiplex PCR. The sample consists of some 150,000 clones, more than 85% of them appearing once. This sample was included in a study of T cell responses to AZD1222 COVID-19 vaccine. About the study: Timing groups of about 4 and about 12 weeks for second doses were pooled.

This CDR3 is 12 amino acids long. Germline values: CDR1 MNHEY, CDR2 SMNVEV (reference sequence). Trimming stripped 3 bases from V and 8 bases from J, with 8 bases between. The chain joins TRBV27 to TRBJ2-1; D remains unclear. The clonotype was recovered from an adult in good health. Sequenced material: peripheral blood, taken on day 0 of AZD1222 vaccination. In DNA, the CDR3 is TGTGCCAGCAGTTTTAGTGTCGATGAGCAGTTCTTC. Translating it yields CASSFSVDEQFF.